Below are 20 T cell receptor beta chains sequenced from a single sample in a study of blood T cell repertoires in COVID-19. The table came from immunoSEQ multiplex PCR; TCRdb's copy has only in-frame clones and leaves some out. The sample lists over 20,000 clones; 88% were seen once. The sequencing input was peripheral blood. The source of these receptors is a man in his sixties or seventies with acute or convalescent COVID-19.

The chain links TRBV4-2 to TRBJ2-7, with D tentatively TRBD2 (5 bases). V lost 0 bases to trimming and J lost 9 bases, with 12 bases between them. This CDR3 has 13 residues. Germline assignment: CDR1 LGHNA and CDR2 YNFKEQ. The chain's CDR3 is CASSQEASQRQYF. In nucleotides, the CDR3 is TGTGCCAGCAGCCAAGAAGCTAGCCAGAGGCAGTACTTC.

The CDR3 is CASSVQGQPNSPLHF. The CDR3 DNA reads as TGTGCCAGCAGCGTGCAAGGACAGCCTAATTCACCCCTCCACTTT. The chain carries TRBV9 and TRBJ1-6; possibly TRBD1 for D (6 bases). The CDR3 covers 15 residues. Trimming removed 2 bases from V and 6 bases from J, with 12 bases in between. Germline CDR1 and CDR2: SGDLS and YYNGEE.

V is TRBV9 and J is TRBJ2-3; D is uncertain. Germline-derived CDR1 and CDR2 are SGDLS and YYNGEE. Trimming removed 0 bases from V and 4 bases from J, with 9 bases in between. The CDR3 length is 14 residues. The CDR3 is CASSVAPQSDTQYF. The CDR3 coding sequence is TGTGCCAGCAGCGTAGCCCCCCAGTCAGATACGCAGTATTTT.

The chain is built from TRBV29-1 and TRBJ2-2; TRBD1 aligns across 7 bases. The CDR3 spans 13 residues. The V and J ends lost 7 bases and 4 bases, in that order; junction bases with no gene match: 6. The germline V gene encodes CDR1 SQVTM and CDR2 ANQGSEA. CDR3 sequence reads: CSARQGSTGELFF. For the CDR3, the DNA is TGCAGCGCCCGACAGGGAAGCACCGGGGAGCTGTTTTTT.

The genes are TRBV18 and TRBJ1-3; D may be TRBD1 (5 bases). V was cut by 2 bases and J by 4 bases, with 15 bases left in between. Looked up from germline, CDR1 is KGHSH and CDR2 is LQKENI. The CDR3 consists of 16 residues. As DNA, the CDR3 is TGTGCCAGCTCACCAGACCTGGACACATCGGGAAACACCATATATTTT. Translating gives CASSPDLDTSGNTIYF. The entire variable domain, with the rest obtained from reference TRBV18 and TRBJ1-3, is as follows: NAGVMQNPRHLVRRRGQEARLRCSPMKGHSHVYWYRQLPEEGLKFMVYLQKENIIDESGMPKERFSAEFPKEGPSILRIQQVVRGDSAAYFCASSPDLDTSGNTIYFGEGSWLTVV.

The chain recombines TRBV6-5 with TRBJ2-1, with 12 positions matching TRBD2. The trim removed 5 bases at V and 4 bases at J, leaving 3 bases unmatched. CDR1 is MNHEY and CDR2 is SVGAGI in the germline V gene. The CDR3 is 15 residues long. CDR3 sequence (DNA): TGTGCCAGCAGTACGGGACTAGCGGGTTACAATGAGCAGTTCTTC. Its translation is CASSTGLAGYNEQFF.

This chain links TRBV5-6 with TRBJ2-1; tentatively, D is TRBD1 (6 bases). There are 18 residues in the CDR3. Deletions cut 3 bases from V and 0 bases from J, with 19 bases between. Germline CDR1 SGHDT, CDR2 YYEEEE. Written as DNA, the CDR3 is TGTGCCAGCAGCTCGAGGCTAGGGGGATATGGCTCCTACAATGAGCAGTTCTTC. Translated, it gives CASSSRLGGYGSYNEQFF.

The V call is TRBV29-1, the J call TRBJ1-1, with 8 bases aligning to TRBD1. V was clipped by 7 bases and J by 3 bases; unmatched bases: 10. CDR3 size: 14 residues. The V gene's germline CDR1 is SQVTM and CDR2 ANQGSEA. CDR3 loop: CSATISTGDTEAFF. Here the CDR3 DNA reads TGCAGCGCCACCATATCGACAGGGGACACTGAAGCTTTCTTT.

The chain carries TRBV5-5 and TRBJ1-5, with D perhaps TRBD1 (6 bases). Deletions cut 4 bases from V and 5 bases from J, with 10 bases between. This CDR3 has 13 residues. Looked up from germline, CDR1 is SGHKS and CDR2 is YYEKEE (reference sequence). CDR3 in amino acids: CASSPEGDQPQHF. CDR3 nucleotide sequence: TGTGCCAGCAGCCCCGAGGGGGATCAGCCCCAGCATTTT.

This sequence joins TRBV9 and TRBJ2-6; possible D gene TRBD2, 7 bases. This CDR3 is 17 amino acids long. CDR1 and CDR2 (germline): SGDLS, YYNGEE. Deletions cut 4 bases from V and 0 bases from J, with 14 bases between. The CDR3 coding sequence is TGTGCCAGCAGCCCCCGGGGGGCGAGCTCTGGGGCCAACGTCCTGACTTTC. It encodes CASSPRGASSGANVLTF.

This clone has only one observation. CDR3 DNA sequence: TGTGCCAGCAGCTTGAGCAGGGACAAAACAGATACGCAGTATTTT. Its translation: CASSLSRDKTDTQYF. The V gene is TRBV5-4, the J gene TRBJ2-3; D perhaps matches TRBD1 (6 bases). The germline gives CDR1 SGHNT, CDR2 YYREEE (reference sequence). CDR3 length: 15 residues. Trimming took 1 base from V and 3 from J, leaving 12 bases between them. The entire variable domain, with the rest obtained from reference TRBV5-4 and TRBJ2-3, is as follows: ETGVTQSPTHLIKTRGQQVTLRCSSQSGHNTVSWYQQALGQGPQFIFQYYREEENGRGNFPPRFSGLQFPNYSSELNVNALELDDSALYLCASSLSRDKTDTQYFGPGTRLTVL.

The genes are TRBV15 and TRBJ1-4; 7 bases fit TRBD1. V lost 2 bases, J lost 8 bases, and 8 bases stayed unmatched. Germline values: CDR1 LNHNV, CDR2 YYDKDF (reference sequence). The CDR3 loop spans 15 amino acids. The CDR3 bases are TGTGCCACCAGCAGAAGGGGACAGCCAGGGGAAAAACTGTTTTTT. As protein: CATSRRGQPGEKLFF. Complete variable domain (other parts from reference TRBV15 and TRBJ1-4): DAMVIQNPRYQVTQFGKPVTLSCSQTLNHNVMYWYQQKSSQAPKLLFHYYDKDFNNEADTPDNFQSRRPNTSFCFLDIRSPGLGDTAMYLCATSRRGQPGEKLFFGSGTQLSVL.

J is TRBJ2-5 and V is TRBV5-1, with 8 bases lining up with TRBD1. V lost 4 bases and J lost 4; bases outside the gene matches: 9. The CDR3 has 15 residues. Germline CDR1 is SGHRS and CDR2 is YFSETQ. This CDR3 is CASSIFETGVETQYF. As DNA, the CDR3 is TGCGCCAGCAGCATCTTCGAGACAGGGGTAGAGACCCAGTACTTC.

The CDR3 DNA is TGTGCCAGCACCGGACAGGGGGCAGCGGGGTACTATACTGAAGCTTTCTTT. This translates into CASTGQGAAGYYTEAFF. The chain joins TRBV28 to TRBJ1-1; 11 bases map to TRBD1. CDR3 size: 17 residues. Germline V CDR1 and CDR2: MDHEN, SYDVKM. V shed 7 bases, J shed 5 bases, and the junction held 15 bases outside the gene matches. The complete variable domain, with remaining parts taken from reference TRBV28 and TRBJ1-1, reads DVKVTQSSRYLVKRTGEKVFLECVQDMDHENMFWYRQDPGLGLRLIYFSYDVKMKEKGDIPEGYSVSREKKERFSLILESASTNQTSMYLCASTGQGAAGYYTEAFFGQGTRLTVV.

V is TRBV6-1 and J is TRBJ2-7; perhaps TRBD1 as D (6 bases). The germline gives CDR1 MNHNS, CDR2 SASEGT. This CDR3 is 14 amino acids long. V shed 3 bases and J shed 0 bases, with 9 bases lying between them. The CDR3 protein is CASSDRDNSYEQYF. CDR3 in DNA: TGTGCCAGCAGTGACCGGGACAACTCCTACGAGCAGTACTTC.

The chain couples TRBV5-5 to TRBJ2-7, with a tentative D call TRBD2 (7 bases). Between the trimmed V and J ends, which lost 6 bases and 3 bases, there was a span of 19 bases. This CDR3 region has 15 residues. Germline loops: CDR1 SGHKS, CDR2 YYEKEE (reference sequence). Here the CDR3 DNA reads TGTGCCAGCACTTGGGGGGCGGGAGAGGTCTACGAGCAGTACTTC. This gives the protein CASTWGAGEVYEQYF.

The gene calls are TRBV6-1 and TRBJ1-1; 9 nucleotides line up with TRBD1. Germline trimming cut 1 base from V and 8 bases from J; bases unmatched to any gene: 2. CDR1 MNHNS and CDR2 SASEGT come from the germline V gene. The CDR3 loop spans 13 amino acids. In DNA form, the CDR3 reads TGTGCCAGCAGTGAAGACAGGGGGCCCGAAGCTTTCTTT. This encodes CASSEDRGPEAFF.

CDR3 protein: CAGAGGPRETQYF. CDR3 in DNA: TGTGCCGGGGCGGGAGGGCCCCGAGAGACCCAGTACTTC. The genes are TRBV12-3 or TRBV12-4 and TRBJ2-5, with TRBD2 matching over 9 bases. This CDR3 is 13 amino acids long. The ends lost 11 bases at V and 4 bases at J; junction bases unmatched: 8.

The CDR3 spells CSAAMRLAGGHGELFF. The CDR3 DNA is TGCAGCGCGGCCATGCGACTAGCGGGAGGTCACGGGGAGCTGTTTTTT. The chain carries TRBV29-1 and TRBJ2-2, with 13 bases matching TRBD2. The CDR3 spans 16 residues. The V gene end was trimmed by 7 bases and the J gene end by 7 bases; junction bases not matched to a gene: 12. The germline V gene has CDR1 SQVTM and CDR2 ANQGSEA.

This rearrangement joins TRBV9 to TRBJ2-7, with 9 bases matching TRBD1. The CDR3 has 13 amino acids. The germline V gene encodes CDR1 SGDLS and CDR2 YYNGEE. After removal of 4 bases from V and 5 bases from J, the junction contained 4 bases not matched to a gene. The CDR3 region is CASSTGGRDEQYF. The CDR3 coding sequence is TGTGCCAGCAGCACAGGGGGCCGGGACGAGCAGTACTTC.